The 28 T cell receptor beta chains presented below share a single source sample, sequenced in a study of cytomegalovirus exposure and HLA in healthy donors. PCR employed 60 Vbeta and 13 Jbeta primers. The repertoire was sequenced with immunoSEQ multiplex PCR; TCRdb's copy has only in-frame clones and lacks some. The sample holds about 150,000 clones; approximately 80% are singletons and the top ten take roughly 13%. Sequencing used PBMCs. All receptors derive from a young man in good health and CMV-seropositive.

The rearrangement links TRBV5-1 to TRBJ2-3, with no clear D. This CDR3 is built from 14 residues. Germline CDR1 is SGHRS and CDR2 is YFSETQ. V was cut by 2 bases and J by 2 bases, with 9 bases left in between. CDR3 amino acids: CASSFDKSTDTQYF. In DNA form, the CDR3 reads TGCGCCAGCAGCTTCGACAAATCCACAGATACGCAGTATTTT. Full variable domain (rest looked up from reference TRBV5-1 and TRBJ2-3): KAGVTQTPRYLIKTRGQQVTLSCSPISGHRSVSWYQQTPGQGLQFLFEYFSETQRNKGNFPGRFSGRQFSNSRSEMNVSTLELGDSALYLCASSFDKSTDTQYFGPGTRLTVL.

This chain connects TRBV11-2 to TRBJ2-2, with D possibly matching TRBD2 (5 bases). The germline V gene has CDR1 SGHAT and CDR2 FQNNGV. The length of the CDR3 is 14 residues. Trimming removed 2 bases from V and 5 bases from J, with 9 bases in between. CDR3 DNA sequence: TGTGCCAGCAGCTTATACGGGATTACCGGGGAGCTGTTTTTT. It yields the protein CASSLYGITGELFF.

The chain combines TRBV7-3 with TRBJ2-2; 7 nucleotides match TRBD2. This CDR3 is 15 amino acids long. Germline V gene lookup returns CDR1 SGHTA and CDR2 FQGTGA. Trimming took 5 bases from V and 3 from J; bases not matched to a gene: 6. As DNA, the CDR3 is TGTGCCAGCAGCCCCAACGGGGGGTACACCGGGGAGCTGTTTTTT. Translating it yields CASSPNGGYTGELFF.

This chain connects TRBV15 to TRBJ2-5, with D perhaps TRBD2 (5 bases). The end of the DNA aligns better with TRBJ2-7, so the J call may be wrong. The CDR3 runs 15 residues. CDR1 is LNHNV and CDR2 is YYDKDF in the germline V gene (reference sequence). The CDR3 DNA reads TGTGCCACCAGCAGAGATCTCGGGGTAGAATACGAGCAGTACTTC. It is translated as CATSRDLGVEYEQYF.

The rearrangement joins TRBV18 to TRBJ2-2; TRBD2 matches 11 bases. This CDR3 is built from 17 residues. The germline V gene encodes CDR1 KGHSH and CDR2 LQKENI. V shed 3 bases, J shed 0 bases, and the junction held 3 bases outside the gene matches. CDR3 DNA sequence: TGTGCCAGCTCACCTGTAGCGGGAGGGCCGAACACCGGGGAGCTGTTTTTT. It translates to CASSPVAGGPNTGELFF.

This chain joins TRBV9 and TRBJ2-3, with a possible D match to TRBD2 (5 bases). This CDR3 has 16 amino acids. Trimming removed 2 bases from V and 2 bases from J, with 15 bases in between. The germline V gene encodes CDR1 SGDLS and CDR2 YYNGEE. Here the CDR3 reads CASSVYAGESTDTQYF. CDR3 coding DNA: TGTGCCAGCAGCGTTTACGCGGGCGAGTCCACAGATACGCAGTATTTT.

This clone was found once. The rearrangement links TRBV6-4 to TRBJ1-2; 7 bases fit TRBD1. The CDR3 length is 13 residues. Germline V gene data show CDR1 as MRHNA and CDR2 as SNTAGT. The V and J ends lost 7 bases and 4 bases, in that order; junction bases with no gene match: 6. CDR3 amino acids: CASKQGQSYGYTF. Here the CDR3 DNA reads TGTGCCAGCAAACAGGGACAGAGCTATGGCTACACCTTC.

The chain links TRBV5-1 to TRBJ2-1, with D tentatively TRBD2 (6 bases). The CDR3 has 12 residues. Per germline, CDR1 SGHRS and CDR2 YFSETQ. The ends were cut back, 4 bases at V and 10 bases at J, with 12 bases in the middle. Written as DNA, the CDR3 is TGCGCCAGCAGCGGGGACTTTCAGGAGCAGTTCTTC. It yields the protein CASSGDFQEQFF.

The V call is TRBV27, the J call TRBJ2-1; 11 bases are a match to TRBD2. V dropped 6 bases and J dropped 7; count of bases not matched to a gene: 5. In germline, CDR1 is MNHEY, CDR2 SMNVEV (reference sequence). This CDR3 is 14 amino acids long. The CDR3 sequence is CASRTSGSLNEQFF. The DNA for the CDR3 is TGTGCCAGCAGAACTAGCGGGAGTTTGAATGAGCAGTTCTTC.

V and J are TRBV7-6 and TRBJ1-1, with a possible D match to TRBD1 (5 bases). The ends were cut back, 1 base at V and 1 base at J, with 10 bases in the middle. This CDR3 is built from 15 residues. Germline lookup yields CDR1 SGHVS and CDR2 FNYEAQ. CDR3 in amino acids: CASSLDARENTEAFF. In DNA, the CDR3 is TGTGCCAGCAGCTTAGATGCCAGGGAGAACACTGAAGCTTTCTTT.

V usage is TRBV28 and J usage is TRBJ1-4, with D possibly matching TRBD1 (6 bases). V lost 5 bases and J 6 bases, leaving 13 bases between the germline ends. This CDR3 has 14 amino acids. Germline V CDR1 and CDR2: MDHEN, SYDVKM. The DNA of the CDR3 is TGTGCCAGCAGTCTCCAGGGGAGGGATGAAAAACTGTTTTTT. The encoded protein is CASSLQGRDEKLFF.

This clone was seen just once. V and J are TRBV29-1 and TRBJ2-1; tentative D call: TRBD2 (5 bases). The V gene lost 6 bases and the J gene lost 0 bases, with 12 bases spanning the gap. CDR1 and CDR2 (germline): SQVTM, ANQGSEA. This CDR3 is built from 14 residues. CDR3 in DNA: TGCAGCGTACGGGATGCCCGCTCCTACAATGAGCAGTTCTTC. Protein sequence: CSVRDARSYNEQFF.

The chain carries TRBV7-9 and TRBJ2-5; 8 nucleotides agree with TRBD1. The germline gives CDR1 SEHNR, CDR2 FQNEAQ (reference sequence). The CDR3 contains 16 residues. Trimming cost V 3 bases and J 0 bases; bases outside gene matches: 6. The CDR3 DNA reads TGTGCCAGCAGCTTGGGGCAGGGGGCTAACCAAGAGACCCAGTACTTC. Its translation: CASSLGQGANQETQYF.

This rearrangement joins TRBV5-6 to TRBJ2-2; no clear D. The germline V gene has CDR1 SGHDT and CDR2 YYEEEE. Deletions cut 2 bases from V and 1 base from J, with 6 bases between. The CDR3 length is 14 residues. CDR3 protein: CASSFSENTGELFF. For the CDR3, the DNA is TGTGCCAGCAGCTTCTCAGAGAACACCGGGGAGCTGTTTTTT.

This chain connects TRBV5-1 to TRBJ1-1; 7 positions agree with TRBD1. After removal of 0 bases from V and 5 bases from J, the junction contained 13 bases not matched to a gene. This CDR3 comprises 17 residues. Per germline, CDR1 SGHRS and CDR2 YFSETQ. The CDR3 spells CASSLVGSGGSSTEAFF. The CDR3 region has the DNA TGCGCCAGCAGCTTGGTGGGGTCAGGGGGTTCGTCTACTGAAGCTTTCTTT.

J is TRBJ2-1 and V is TRBV9; 7 bases are a match to TRBD2. This CDR3 has 14 residues. CDR1 and CDR2 from the germline V gene are SGDLS and YYNGEE. V trimming: 3 bases; J trimming: 5 bases; junction bases outside the gene matches: 5. CDR3 region: CASSESGVNNEQFF. DNA of the CDR3: TGTGCCAGCAGCGAAAGCGGGGTTAACAATGAGCAGTTCTTC.

The CDR3 sequence: CAIKPVITNEKLFF. The CDR3 coding sequence is TGTGCCATCAAACCAGTGATAACTAATGAAAAACTGTTTTTT. The J gene is TRBJ1-4, the V gene TRBV2, with D unresolved. The CDR3 loop spans 14 amino acids. V was pared by 10 bases and J by 1 base, with 13 bases between. CDR1 is SNHLY, CDR2 FYNNEI, per germline.

The chain is built from TRBV11-2 and TRBJ2-7; 9 nucleotides align to TRBD1. Germline CDR1 is SGHAT and CDR2 is FQNNGV. J was trimmed by 6 bases and V by 5 bases; bases with no gene match: 14. The CDR3 consists of 16 residues. The CDR3 DNA sequence: TGTGCCAGCAGCCCCGGCGCCGGGACAGGGAACGCCGAGCAGTACTTC. As protein: CASSPGAGTGNAEQYF.

The gene calls are TRBV28 and TRBJ1-5, with D possibly being TRBD1 (5 bases). With 6 bases removed from V and 7 bases from J, the gap between germline ends came to 13 bases. CDR3 length: 13 amino acids. CDR1 MDHEN and CDR2 SYDVKM come from the germline V gene. The CDR3 region has the DNA TGTGCCAGCAGCCCTAGGGGTTGGCAGCCCCAGCATTTT. As protein: CASSPRGWQPQHF. Full variable domain (missing parts from reference TRBV28 and TRBJ1-5): DVKVTQSSRYLVKRTGEKVFLECVQDMDHENMFWYRQDPGLGLRLIYFSYDVKMKEKGDIPEGYSVSREKKERFSLILESASTNQTSMYLCASSPRGWQPQHFGDGTRLSIL.

This rearrangement joins TRBV2 to TRBJ2-1, with D perhaps matching TRBD1 (5 bases). V dropped 6 bases and J dropped 8 bases, with 17 bases sitting between them. Germline CDR1 and CDR2: SNHLY and FYNNEI. The CDR3 has 14 residues. CDR3 nucleotide sequence: TGTGCCAGCAGAGCACAGGAGCCTTGGGATGAGCAGTTCTTC. Encoded protein: CASRAQEPWDEQFF.

The chain uses TRBV6-4 and TRBJ2-3; D gene uncertain. The CDR3 loop spans 14 amino acids. In germline, CDR1 is MRHNA, CDR2 SNTAGT. V shed 6 bases and J shed 0 bases, with 10 bases lying between them. CDR3 sequence (DNA): TGTGCCAGCAGAGAGTCTTATAGCACAGATACGCAGTATTTT. Amino acid sequence: CASRESYSTDTQYF.

The CDR3 DNA follows: TGTGCCACCAGCAGAGACCAGGGGGCCTCTGGAAACACCATATATTTT. This encodes CATSRDQGASGNTIYF. The chain uses TRBV15 and TRBJ1-3, with 8 bases matching TRBD1. The CDR3 spans 16 residues. Per germline, CDR1 LNHNV and CDR2 YYDKDF (reference sequence). V was pared by 0 bases and J by 0 bases, with 1 base of the junction left unmatched.

The chain joins TRBV4-2 to TRBJ2-1; D uncertain. The V end was cut by 1 base, the J end by 7 bases, with 8 bases between. Germline CDR1 and CDR2: LGHNA and YNFKEQ. The length of the CDR3 is 13 residues. The CDR3 region is CASSQGGANEQFF. CDR3 coding DNA: TGTGCCAGCAGCCAAGGAGGTGCGAATGAGCAGTTCTTC.

This clone has just a few counts. The chain carries TRBV9 and TRBJ2-7; the D gene is possibly TRBD2 (5 bases). Trimming pared 5 bases from V and 3 bases from J, leaving 24 bases between. Germline CDR1 reads SGDLS; CDR2 reads YYNGEE. The CDR3 spans 17 residues. The CDR3, as DNA: TGTGCCAGCAGAAAACTAGGACGGACGGAGCCTCACTACGAGCAGTACTTC. It translates to CASRKLGRTEPHYEQYF.

The chain's CDR3 is CASSFSGENTEAFF. The CDR3 DNA is TGCGCCAGCAGCTTCTCAGGGGAGAACACTGAAGCTTTCTTT. The gene calls are TRBV5-1 and TRBJ1-1; tentatively, D is TRBD1 (6 bases). The V and J ends lost 2 bases and 1 base respectively, with 9 bases between them. The CDR3 length is 14 residues. In germline, CDR1 is SGHRS, CDR2 YFSETQ.

This clone was seen only a few times. The conserved phenylalanine or tryptophan is not found at the CDR3 terminus, so this likely reflects a read error. The DNA is left out, because the CDR3 cannot be placed on it with certainty; the CDR3 is given as TCRdb lists it. The chain uses TRBV6-6 and TRBJ1-2. Germline-derived CDR1 and CDR2 are MNHNY and SVGAGI (reference sequence). The CDR3 region is 14 residues in length, termini included. The CDR3 sequence: CASSIQVGEGEYYS.

V is TRBV19 and J is TRBJ2-1, with 7 nucleotides matching TRBD1. The junction had 12 bases not matched to a gene; V was cut back by 1 base and J by 0 bases. CDR3 length: 19 residues. Germline V gene lookup returns CDR1 LNHDA and CDR2 SQIVND (reference sequence). CDR3 sequence reads: CASSIGPPGQSRSYNEQFF. In DNA, the CDR3 is TGTGCCAGTAGTATAGGTCCCCCGGGACAGTCGCGCTCCTACAATGAGCAGTTCTTC.

This clone was seen a single time. The chain has TRBV28 and TRBJ2-7, with 10 bases fitting TRBD1. The germline V gene encodes CDR1 MDHEN and CDR2 SYDVKM. J was trimmed by 2 bases and V by 8 bases; bases with no gene match: 15. The CDR3 sequence is 17 residues long. The CDR3 DNA follows: TGTGCCAGCCGCTCGCGGGGGACAGGGGTCTTAGCCTACGAGCAGTACTTC. Translating gives CASRSRGTGVLAYEQYF.